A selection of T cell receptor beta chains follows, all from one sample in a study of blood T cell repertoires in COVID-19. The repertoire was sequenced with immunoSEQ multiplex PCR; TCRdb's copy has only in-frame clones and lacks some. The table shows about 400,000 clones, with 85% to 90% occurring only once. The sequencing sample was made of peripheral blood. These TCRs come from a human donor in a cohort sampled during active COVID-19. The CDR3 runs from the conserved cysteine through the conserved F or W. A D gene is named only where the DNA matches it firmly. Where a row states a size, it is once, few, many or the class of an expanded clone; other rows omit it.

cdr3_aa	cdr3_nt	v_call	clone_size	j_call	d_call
CASSVSTGGNYEQYF	TGTGCCAGCAGCGTTTCCACAGGGGGCAACTACGAGCAGTACTTC	TRBV9	.	TRBJ2-7	TRBD1
CASSFTGGEQYF	TGTGCCAGCAGCTTTACGGGTGGCGAGCAGTACTTC	TRBV13	few	TRBJ2-7	.
CASSPGLAGYEQYF	TGTGCCAGCAGCCCGGGACTAGCGGGATACGAGCAGTACTTC	TRBV28	few	TRBJ2-7	TRBD2
CASSLRLAGVGGTDTQYF	TGTGCCAGCAGTTTGAGACTAGCGGGAGTTGGGGGCACAGATACGCAGTATTTT	TRBV28	.	TRBJ2-3	TRBD2
CASSPASQGESYNSPLHF	TGTGCCAGCTCACCAGCGTCACAGGGCGAGTCCTATAATTCACCCCTCCACTTT	TRBV18	once	TRBJ1-6	.
CATLRQAAAKNIQYF	TGCGCCACCCTACGACAGGCGGCAGCCAAAAACATTCAGTACTTC	TRBV5-1	.	TRBJ2-4	.
CASSLVGGEETQYF	TGCGCCAGCAGCTTGGTGGGGGGTGAAGAGACCCAGTACTTC	TRBV5-1	.	TRBJ2-5	.
CASSQDGSTGVQFF	TGTGCCAGCAGCCAAGATGGGTCGACGGGGGTACAGTTCTTC	TRBV3-1/TRBV3-2	once	TRBJ2-1	.
CASSLGRDEKLFF	TGTGCCAGCAGCTTAGGGAGGGATGAAAAACTGTTTTTT	TRBV7-8	.	TRBJ1-4	.
CASSQGAMGTDTQYF	TGTGCCAGCAGCCAGGGGGCGATGGGGACAGATACGCAGTATTTT	TRBV13	.	TRBJ2-3	TRBD1
CASSIDPNDRAQETQYF	TGTGCCAGTAGTATAGATCCAAACGACAGGGCGCAAGAGACCCAGTACTTC	TRBV19	.	TRBJ2-5	TRBD1
CASSLMAYNEQFF	TGTGCCAGCAGTTTGATGGCTTACAATGAGCAGTTCTTC	TRBV6-2/TRBV6-3	once	TRBJ2-1	.
CASSPDRVNPEAFF	TGTGCCAGCAGTCCGGACAGGGTAAATCCTGAAGCTTTCTTT	TRBV6-5	.	TRBJ1-1	TRBD1
CASSRLGNEQFF	TGTGCCAGCAGTAGACTAGGCAATGAGCAGTTCTTC	TRBV12-3/TRBV12-4	.	TRBJ2-1	.
CASSPGLEETQYF	TGTGCCAGCAGCCCAGGTTTAGAAGAGACCCAGTACTTC	TRBV12-3/TRBV12-4	.	TRBJ2-5	.
CATSRDRGVGEQYF	TGTGCCACCAGCAGAGACAGGGGCGTGGGTGAGCAGTACTTC	TRBV15	.	TRBJ2-7	.
CASSSYTNGDRDAYEQYF	TGTGCCAGCAGCTCGTACACCAATGGGGACAGGGACGCCTACGAGCAGTACTTC	TRBV5-4	once	TRBJ2-7	TRBD1
CASNQLTGGTEAFF	TGTGCCAGCAACCAGCTGACAGGGGGCACTGAAGCTTTCTTT	TRBV7-9	.	TRBJ1-1	TRBD1
CASSYGQGTDEQFF	TGTGCCAGCAGTTACGGCCAGGGAACGGATGAGCAGTTCTTC	TRBV6-5	.	TRBJ2-1	.
CASSLRQGITGELFF	TGTGCCAGCTCACTTCGACAGGGTATCACCGGGGAGCTGTTTTTT	TRBV18	.	TRBJ2-2	TRBD1
CASSLGDKAFETFF	TGTGCCAGCAGCTTAGGAGACAAGGCGTTTGAAACTTTCTTT	TRBV11-1	.	TRBJ1-1	.
CASSPTGQGASGASGANVLTF	TGTGCCAGCTCACCCACGGGACAGGGGGCTTCAGGGGCCTCTGGGGCCAACGTCCTGACTTTC	TRBV18	.	TRBJ2-6	TRBD1
CASGPDTARLNTEAFF	TGTGCCTCAGGGCCGGACACCGCAAGACTGAACACTGAAGCTTTCTTT	TRBV10-3	once	TRBJ1-1	.
CASSSGQGFGEQYF	TGTGCCAGCAGCTCCGGACAGGGGTTTGGCGAGCAGTACTTC	TRBV9	.	TRBJ2-7	TRBD1
CASSLAGQMDDYTF	TGTGCCAGCAGCTTAGCCGGACAGATGGATGACTACACCTTC	TRBV7-9	.	TRBJ1-2	.
CASSQDGTSGSETQYF	TGTGCCAGCAGCCAAGATGGGACTAGCGGGAGTGAGACCCAGTACTTC	TRBV4-2	.	TRBJ2-5	TRBD2
CASSPSGREDNEQFF	TGCGCCAGCAGCCCGAGCGGGAGAGAAGACAATGAGCAGTTCTTC	TRBV5-1	.	TRBJ2-1	TRBD2
CASSTQLRVREQYF	TGTGCCAGTAGTACTCAACTCAGGGTCCGCGAGCAGTACTTC	TRBV19	once	TRBJ2-7	.
CASSIGQGFNQPQHF	TGTGCCAGCAGCATCGGACAGGGTTTCAATCAGCCCCAGCATTTT	TRBV5-7	.	TRBJ1-5	TRBD1
CASSLSFDSGTTGELFF	TGTGCCAGCAGTTTATCGTTTGATAGCGGGACAACCGGGGAGCTGTTTTTT	TRBV27	.	TRBJ2-2	TRBD2
CASSYGRAIIDTQYF	TGTGCCAGCAGTTACGGGCGGGCGATTATAGATACGCAGTATTTT	TRBV6-6	.	TRBJ2-3	.
CASSPISGRETQYF	TGTGCCAGCAGCCCCATTAGCGGGAGAGAGACCCAGTACTTC	TRBV5-5	.	TRBJ2-5	TRBD2
CASSTGTGAVYEQYF	TGTGCCAGCAGTACAGGGACAGGGGCAGTCTACGAGCAGTACTTC	TRBV6-5	.	TRBJ2-7	TRBD1
CASSPIMDTEAFF	TGTGCCAGCAGTCCTATTATGGACACTGAAGCTTTCTTT	TRBV6-5	few	TRBJ1-1	.
CASSGVAGYYEKLFF	TGTGCCAGCAGTGGGGTAGCAGGGTACTATGAAAAACTGTTTTTT	TRBV11-2	.	TRBJ1-4	.
CASNHVQGSYNEQFF	TGTGCCAGCAACCACGTACAGGGGAGTTACAATGAGCAGTTCTTC	TRBV7-8	.	TRBJ2-1	TRBD1
CASSLEPQNYGYTF	TGTGCCAGCAGCTTAGAACCGCAGAACTATGGCTACACCTTC	TRBV7-2	.	TRBJ1-2	.
CASRRLAGPFNPNEQFF	TGTGCCAGCAGACGACTAGCGGGACCCTTTAACCCCAATGAGCAGTTCTTC	TRBV5-8	.	TRBJ2-1	TRBD2
CASSFGVREKLFF	TGTGCCAGCAGCTTCGGGGTTCGGGAAAAACTGTTTTTT	TRBV5-6	.	TRBJ1-4	.
CASTHRNTEAFF	TGTGCCAGCACCCATAGGAACACTGAAGCTTTCTTT	TRBV13	.	TRBJ1-1	.
CASSEGSRGPNSYEQYF	TGTGCCAGCAGTGAAGGCTCCCGCGGGCCTAACTCCTACGAGCAGTACTTC	TRBV6-1	.	TRBJ2-7	.
CASSPRRGADTEAFF	TGCGCCAGCAGCCCCCGTCGGGGGGCCGACACTGAAGCTTTCTTT	TRBV5-1	.	TRBJ1-1	.
CASSQFTENTEAFF	TGTGCCAGCAGCCAATTCACAGAGAACACTGAAGCTTTCTTT	TRBV7-8	.	TRBJ1-1	.
CASSVTSGQETQYF	TGTGCCAGCAGCGTCACTAGCGGCCAAGAGACCCAGTACTTC	TRBV6-5	.	TRBJ2-5	TRBD2
CSVGQGPYGYTF	TGCAGCGTTGGGCAGGGGCCCTATGGCTACACCTTC	TRBV29-1	.	TRBJ1-2	.
CASSSLGAAGANVLTF	TGTGCCAGCAGCTCTTTGGGGGCGGCTGGGGCCAACGTCCTGACTTTC	TRBV5-5	.	TRBJ2-6	.
CASATGNGANVLTF	TGTGCCTCAGCTACAGGGAACGGGGCCAACGTCCTGACTTTC	TRBV3-1/TRBV3-2	.	TRBJ2-6	.
CASSLGQGKPAFF	TGTGCCAGCAGCCTGGGACAGGGCAAGCCAGCTTTCTTT	TRBV6-5	once	TRBJ1-1	TRBD1
CASSQAERDPHEQYF	TGTGCCAGCAGCCAAGCGGAAAGGGATCCCCACGAGCAGTACTTC	TRBV11-1	.	TRBJ2-7	.
CASSDPPGAPYEQYF	TGTGCCAGCAGTGACCCCCCAGGGGCACCATACGAGCAGTACTTC	TRBV6-1	.	TRBJ2-7	.
CASSQTGTGWDEQYF	TGTGCCAGCAGCCAGACCGGGACAGGGTGGGACGAGCAGTACTTC	TRBV3-1/TRBV3-2	.	TRBJ2-7	TRBD1
CASSPELAGVTGELFF	TGCGCCAGCAGCCCCGAACTAGCGGGGGTGACCGGGGAGCTGTTTTTT	TRBV5-1	.	TRBJ2-2	TRBD2
CSVGGTEAFF	TGCAGCGTAGGAGGGACTGAAGCTTTCTTT	TRBV29-1	few	TRBJ1-1	.
CASIVLSYNEQFF	TGTGCCAGTATCGTTCTCTCCTACAATGAGCAGTTCTTC	TRBV19	.	TRBJ2-1	.
CASSLDSSYEQYF	TGTGCCAGCAGCTTAGACAGCTCCTACGAGCAGTACTTC	TRBV7-9	.	TRBJ2-7	.